The entry that follows covers one T cell receptor beta chain sequence. Symptom resolution, clearance, or two negative PCRs marked the recovered donors of Cohort 3. Profiled with immunoSEQ multiplex PCR; TCRdb holds only in-frame clones, not every one. The profile shows fewer than 350,000 clones, roughly 90% of them singletons. This sample stems from a study of blood T cell repertoires in COVID-19. Study summary: PBMCs, B-cell-depleted T cells, or T cells provided the cDNA or gDNA that made up the material.

The CDR3 runs to 15 residues. Germline CDR1 and CDR2: MNHEY and SVGAGI. V lost 2 bases and J 3 bases, leaving 14 bases between the germline ends. V usage is TRBV6-5 and J usage is TRBJ2-7, with a weak D call TRBD2 (6 bases). Source material: PBMCs or T cells enriched from blood (not recorded which). The sequence was obtained from a woman between 40 and 50 years old who had recovered from COVID-19. The chain's CDR3 is CASSYPPGLGYEQYF. CDR3 DNA: TGTGCCAGCAGTTACCCACCGGGACTCGGCTACGAGCAGTACTTC.